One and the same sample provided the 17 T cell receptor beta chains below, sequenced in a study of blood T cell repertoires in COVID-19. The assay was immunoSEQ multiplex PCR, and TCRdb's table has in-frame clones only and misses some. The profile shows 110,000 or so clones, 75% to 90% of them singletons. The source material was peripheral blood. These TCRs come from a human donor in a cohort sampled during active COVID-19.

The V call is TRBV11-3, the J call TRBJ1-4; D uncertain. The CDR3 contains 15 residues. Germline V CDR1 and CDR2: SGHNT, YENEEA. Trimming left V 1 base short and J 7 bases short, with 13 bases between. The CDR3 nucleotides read TGTGCCAGCAGCTTAGGCAAGACGGGAGGTGAAAAACTGTTTTTT. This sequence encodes CASSLGKTGGEKLFF.

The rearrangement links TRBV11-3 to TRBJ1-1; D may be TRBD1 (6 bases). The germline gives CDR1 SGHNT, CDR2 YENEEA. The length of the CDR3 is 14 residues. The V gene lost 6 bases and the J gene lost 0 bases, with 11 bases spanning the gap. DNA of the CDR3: TGTGCCAGCAGATTGCAGGGGATGAACACTGAAGCTTTCTTT. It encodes CASRLQGMNTEAFF.

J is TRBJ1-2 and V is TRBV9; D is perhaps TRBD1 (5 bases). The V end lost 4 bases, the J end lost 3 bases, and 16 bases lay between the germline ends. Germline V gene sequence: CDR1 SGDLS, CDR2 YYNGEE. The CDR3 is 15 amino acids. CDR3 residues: CASSSSAGFDYGYTF. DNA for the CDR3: TGTGCCAGCAGCTCAAGTGCAGGGTTCGACTATGGCTACACCTTC.

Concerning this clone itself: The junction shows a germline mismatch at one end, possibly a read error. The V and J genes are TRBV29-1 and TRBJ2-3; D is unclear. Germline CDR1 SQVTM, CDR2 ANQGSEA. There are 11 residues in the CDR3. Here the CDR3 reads CSVESANTQYF. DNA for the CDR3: TGCAGCGTTGAATCTGCAAATACACAGTATTTT.

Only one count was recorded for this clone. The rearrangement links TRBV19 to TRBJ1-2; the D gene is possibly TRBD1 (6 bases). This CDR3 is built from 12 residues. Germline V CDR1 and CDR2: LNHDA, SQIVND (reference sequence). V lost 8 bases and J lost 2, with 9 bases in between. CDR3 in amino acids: CASGQLNYGYTF. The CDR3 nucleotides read TGTGCCAGTGGACAGCTCAACTATGGCTACACCTTC.

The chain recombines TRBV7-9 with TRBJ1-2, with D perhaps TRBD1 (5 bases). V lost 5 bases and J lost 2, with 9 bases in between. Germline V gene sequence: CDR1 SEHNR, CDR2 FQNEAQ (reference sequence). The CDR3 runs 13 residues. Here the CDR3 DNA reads TGTGCCAGCAGCATGGGGGGAAACTATGGCTACACCTTC. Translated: CASSMGGNYGYTF.

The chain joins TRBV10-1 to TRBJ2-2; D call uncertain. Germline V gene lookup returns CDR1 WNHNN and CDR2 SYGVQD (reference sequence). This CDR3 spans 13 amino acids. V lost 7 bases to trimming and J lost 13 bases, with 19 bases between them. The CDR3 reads CASNFRLASSLFF. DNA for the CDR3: TGCGCCAGCAACTTCCGGTTAGCTTCGTCGCTGTTTTTT.

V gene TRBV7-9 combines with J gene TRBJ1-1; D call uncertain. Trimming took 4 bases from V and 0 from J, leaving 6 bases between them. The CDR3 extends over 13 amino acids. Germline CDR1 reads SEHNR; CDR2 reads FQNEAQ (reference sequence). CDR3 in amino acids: CASSYFMNTEAFF. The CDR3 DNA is TGTGCCAGCAGCTACTTCATGAACACTGAAGCTTTCTTT.

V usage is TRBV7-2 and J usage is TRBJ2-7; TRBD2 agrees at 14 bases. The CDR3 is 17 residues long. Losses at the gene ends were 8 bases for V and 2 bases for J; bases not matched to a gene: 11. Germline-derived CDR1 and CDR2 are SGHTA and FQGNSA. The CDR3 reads CASEAARGLAGAYEQYF. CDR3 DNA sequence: TGTGCCAGCGAAGCCGCGCGGGGACTAGCGGGGGCCTACGAGCAGTACTTC.

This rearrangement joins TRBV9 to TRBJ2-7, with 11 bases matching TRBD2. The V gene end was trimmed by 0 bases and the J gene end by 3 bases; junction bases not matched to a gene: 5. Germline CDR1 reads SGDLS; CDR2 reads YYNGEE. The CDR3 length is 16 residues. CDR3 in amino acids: CASSVAVLAGDYEQYF. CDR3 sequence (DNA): TGTGCCAGCAGCGTAGCGGTACTAGCGGGAGACTACGAGCAGTACTTC. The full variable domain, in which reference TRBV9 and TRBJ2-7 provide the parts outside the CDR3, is DSGVTQTPKHLITATGQRVTLRCSPRSGDLSVYWYQQSLDQGLQFLIQYYNGEERAKGNILERFSAQQFPDLHSELNLSSLELGDSALYFCASSVAVLAGDYEQYFGPGTRLTVT.

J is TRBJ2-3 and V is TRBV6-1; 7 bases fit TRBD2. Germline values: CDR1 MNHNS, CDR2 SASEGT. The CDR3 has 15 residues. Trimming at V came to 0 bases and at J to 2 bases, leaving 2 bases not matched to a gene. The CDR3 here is CASSEAGGYTDTQYF. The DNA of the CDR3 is TGTGCCAGCAGTGAAGCGGGGGGGTACACAGATACGCAGTATTTT.

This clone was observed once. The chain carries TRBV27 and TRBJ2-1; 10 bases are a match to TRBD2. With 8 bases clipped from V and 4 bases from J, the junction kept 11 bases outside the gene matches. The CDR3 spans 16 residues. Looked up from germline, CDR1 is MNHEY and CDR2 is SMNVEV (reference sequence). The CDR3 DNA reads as TGTGCCAGCGGTTCTTGGGTGACTAGCGGGTACAATGAGCAGTTCTTC. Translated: CASGSWVTSGYNEQFF.

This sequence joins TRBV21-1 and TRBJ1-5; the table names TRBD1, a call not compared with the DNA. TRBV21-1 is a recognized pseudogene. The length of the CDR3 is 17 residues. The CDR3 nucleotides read TGTGCCAGCAGCAAAGCGCGGGTAAGGGGGCAGGGACAGCCCCAGCATTTT. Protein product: CASSKARVRGQGQPQHF.

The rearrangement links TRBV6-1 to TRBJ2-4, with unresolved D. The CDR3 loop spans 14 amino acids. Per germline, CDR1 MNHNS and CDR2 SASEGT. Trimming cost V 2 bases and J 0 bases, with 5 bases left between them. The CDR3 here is CASSERLAKNIQYF. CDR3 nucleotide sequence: TGTGCCAGCAGTGAACGACTAGCCAAAAACATTCAGTACTTC.

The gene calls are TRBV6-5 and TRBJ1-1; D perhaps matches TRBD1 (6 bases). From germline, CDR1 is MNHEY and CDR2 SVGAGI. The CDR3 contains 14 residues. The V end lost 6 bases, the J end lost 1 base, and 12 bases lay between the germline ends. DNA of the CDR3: TGTGCCAGCAGACCCGGGACAACGAACACTGAAGCTTTCTTT. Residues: CASRPGTTNTEAFF.

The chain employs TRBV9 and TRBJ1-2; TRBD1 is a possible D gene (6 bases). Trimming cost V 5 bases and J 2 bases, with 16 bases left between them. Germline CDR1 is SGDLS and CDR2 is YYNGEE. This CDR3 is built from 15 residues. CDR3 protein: CASRHRLGANYGYTF. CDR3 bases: TGTGCCAGCAGACACAGGTTGGGGGCCAACTATGGCTACACCTTC.

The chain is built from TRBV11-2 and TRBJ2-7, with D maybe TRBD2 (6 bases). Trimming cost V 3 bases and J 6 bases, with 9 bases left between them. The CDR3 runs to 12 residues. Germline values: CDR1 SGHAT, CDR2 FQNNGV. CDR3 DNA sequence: TGTGCCAGCAGCTTGGGGCGGGGCGAGCAGTACTTC. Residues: CASSLGRGEQYF.